The next 28 T cell receptor beta chains were all read from a single sample in a study of blood T cell repertoires in COVID-19. Sequencing was performed with immunoSEQ multiplex PCR; in TCRdb, only in-frame clones are kept and a portion is missing. The data contain about 93,000 clones, 70% to 90% of them singletons. The specimen sequenced was peripheral blood. The source is an elderly woman with acute or convalescent COVID-19.

CDR3 nucleotide sequence: TGTGCCAGTAGTTGGGGCGGGGGTGAAAACACCGGGGAGCTGTTTTTT. Encoded protein: CASSWGGGENTGELFF. The genes are TRBV19 and TRBJ2-2; 7 nucleotides line up with TRBD2. Germline V CDR1 and CDR2: LNHDA, SQIVND (reference sequence). This CDR3 comprises 16 residues. After removal of 5 bases from V and 2 bases from J, the junction contained 8 bases not matched to a gene.

The rearrangement uses TRBV5-6 and TRBJ1-2; weak D call: TRBD1 (6 bases). There are 14 residues in the CDR3. The germline gives CDR1 SGHDT, CDR2 YYEEEE. Trimming stripped 0 bases from V and 2 bases from J, with 8 bases between. DNA of the CDR3: TGTGCCAGCAGCTTGGGGGGGCCCAACTATGGCTACACCTTC. It translates to CASSLGGPNYGYTF.

The gene calls are TRBV27 and TRBJ1-6; TRBD1 agrees at 8 bases. Losses at the gene ends were 9 bases for V and 7 bases for J; bases not matched to a gene: 8. This CDR3 spans 14 amino acids. Germline V CDR1 and CDR2: MNHEY, SMNVEV (reference sequence). The CDR3 loop is CARLVTGGNSPLHF. Here the CDR3 DNA reads TGTGCCAGACTTGTTACAGGGGGGAATTCACCCCTCCACTTT.

V usage is TRBV19 and J usage is TRBJ1-6; D is perhaps TRBD1 (6 bases). Between the trimmed V and J ends, which lost 2 bases and 8 bases, there was a span of 13 bases. Per the germline V gene, CDR1 is LNHDA and CDR2 is SQIVND (reference sequence). The CDR3 runs 15 residues. CDR3 in DNA: TGTGCCAGTAGTATAATGGCAGGGGTTGATTCACCCCTCCACTTT. This translates into CASSIMAGVDSPLHF.

This clone was recorded only once. This sample includes further DNA sequences coding for the same CDR3. V is TRBV12-3 or TRBV12-4 and J is TRBJ1-2; unclear D gene. Trimming removed 3 bases from V and 5 bases from J, with 7 bases in between. The CDR3 totals 12 residues. The CDR3 protein is CASSFRSYGYTF. Here the CDR3 DNA reads TGTGCCAGCAGTTTTAGGAGTTATGGCTACACCTTC.

Here the CDR3 DNA reads TGTGCCAGCAGTGATTGGGGCAGGGATGAGCAGTTCTTC. Translated, it gives CASSDWGRDEQFF. The rearrangement links TRBV2 to TRBJ2-1; tentatively, D is TRBD1 (5 bases). With 3 bases removed from V and 8 bases from J, the gap between germline ends came to 11 bases. This CDR3 comprises 13 residues. CDR1 and CDR2 from the germline V gene are SNHLY and FYNNEI.

The gene calls are TRBV3-1 (or the pseudogene TRBV3-2) and TRBJ2-7, with D possibly TRBD1 on 7 matching bases. The CDR3 is made up of 14 amino acids. From germline, CDR1 is LGHDT and CDR2 YNNKEL (reference sequence). Between the trimmed V and J ends, which lost 6 bases and 1 base, there was a span of 13 bases. The CDR3 nucleotides are TGTGCCAGCAGAGGGGACAGCGGGTCCTACGAGCAGTACTTC. It specifies CASRGDSGSYEQYF.

This chain uses TRBV7-9 with TRBJ1-1; a weak D match, TRBD1 (6 bases). This CDR3 has 14 residues. Between the trimmed V and J ends, which lost 4 bases and 3 bases, there was a span of 12 bases. Per germline, CDR1 SEHNR and CDR2 FQNEAQ (reference sequence). CDR3 loop: CASSSQGMHTEAFF. CDR3 coding DNA: TGTGCCAGCAGCTCCCAGGGGATGCACACTGAAGCTTTCTTT.

This sequence joins TRBV4-1 and TRBJ2-7; 11 nucleotides line up with TRBD2. V dropped 6 bases and J dropped 7; count of bases not matched to a gene: 8. Per germline, CDR1 MGHRA and CDR2 YSYEKL. This CDR3 is built from 14 residues. The CDR3 loop is CASRFSGGAGEQYF. The CDR3 DNA sequence: TGCGCCAGCAGGTTTAGCGGGGGGGCGGGAGAGCAGTACTTC.

This clone was recorded a few times. The CDR3 here is CASSHRGIQPQHF. DNA for the CDR3: TGTGCCAGCAGTCACCGCGGGATTCAGCCCCAGCATTTT. The chain couples TRBV5-8 to TRBJ1-5; no reliable D call. This CDR3 comprises 13 residues. Between the trimmed V and J ends, which lost 5 bases and 6 bases, there was a span of 12 bases. The germline V gene has CDR1 SGHTS and CDR2 YDEGEE.

As DNA, the CDR3 is TGTGCCAGCAGCCCCGTTCGGGCGGGGCCTACGCAGTATTTT. Encoded protein: CASSPVRAGPTQYF. The rearrangement joins TRBV9 to TRBJ2-3, with TRBD2 as a possible D gene (6 bases). Trimming left V 4 bases short and J 8 bases short, with 17 bases between. Germline CDR1 reads SGDLS; CDR2 reads YYNGEE. The CDR3 is made up of 14 amino acids.

The chain uses TRBV15 and TRBJ2-1; TRBD2 matches 9 bases. The CDR3 has 16 residues. V dropped 0 bases and J dropped 8; count of bases not matched to a gene: 8. CDR1 LNHNV and CDR2 YYDKDF come from the germline V gene (reference sequence). The CDR3, as DNA: TGTGCCACCAGCAGAGATGGGGCGGGGGGGCGCGATGAGCAGTTCTTC. Amino acid sequence: CATSRDGAGGRDEQFF.

This chain links TRBV12-3 or TRBV12-4 with TRBJ1-1; D perhaps matches TRBD1 (6 bases). V was trimmed by 6 bases and J by 1 base, leaving 9 bases between them. The CDR3 sequence is 13 residues long. Written as DNA, the CDR3 is TGTGCCAGCAGCGGACAGTGGAACACTGAAGCTTTCTTT. Translation: CASSGQWNTEAFF.

The J gene is TRBJ2-2, the V gene TRBV9, with D hard to call. Trimming stripped 0 bases from V and 6 bases from J, with 9 bases between. From germline, CDR1 is SGDLS and CDR2 YYNGEE. This CDR3 contains 14 residues. CDR3 in amino acids: CASSVGLSAGELFF. CDR3 bases: TGTGCCAGCAGCGTAGGTCTATCGGCCGGGGAGCTGTTTTTT.

V is TRBV4-2 and J is TRBJ2-6, with D hard to call. Per germline, CDR1 LGHNA and CDR2 YNFKEQ. Trimming left V 1 base short and J 0 bases short, with 10 bases between. The length of the CDR3 is 17 residues. The CDR3 loop reads CASSQVHRSSGANVLTF. The DNA for the CDR3 is TGTGCCAGCAGCCAAGTCCACAGAAGCTCTGGGGCCAACGTCCTGACTTTC.

This chain connects TRBV11-3 to TRBJ1-6; TRBD1 agrees at 7 bases. CDR1 SGHNT and CDR2 YENEEA come from the germline V gene. The CDR3 length is 15 residues. V lost 5 bases and J lost 9; bases outside the gene matches: 10. CDR3 DNA sequence: TGTGCCAGCAGCGTTTCGACAGGGATCAGTTCACCCCTCCACTTT. Translation: CASSVSTGISSPLHF.

V is TRBV7-2 and J is TRBJ1-2; maybe TRBD1 (5 bases). Trimming left V 6 bases short and J 0 bases short, with 17 bases between. Per germline, CDR1 SGHTA and CDR2 FQGNSA. The CDR3 contains 16 residues. The CDR3 DNA sequence: TGTGCCAGCAGTTCTCCCACAGGACCCTCTAACTATGGCTACACCTTC. Its protein product is CASSSPTGPSNYGYTF.

This clone appeared once. V gene TRBV19 combines with J gene TRBJ1-5; D gene uncertain. Trimming cost V 7 bases and J 0 bases, with 19 bases left between them. There are 17 residues in the CDR3. Per germline, CDR1 LNHDA and CDR2 SQIVND (reference sequence). This CDR3 is CASTIATGFYSNQPQHF. The DNA for the CDR3 is TGTGCCAGTACCATAGCCACGGGATTTTATAGCAATCAGCCCCAGCATTTT.

The chain is built from TRBV19 and TRBJ1-2; 12 bases align to TRBD1. The junction had 9 bases not matched to a gene; V was cut back by 3 bases and J by 7 bases. This CDR3 region has 16 residues. Germline-derived CDR1 and CDR2 are LNHDA and SQIVND (reference sequence). CDR3 residues: CASSMGQGASGGGYTF. CDR3 sequence (DNA): TGTGCCAGTAGTATGGGACAGGGGGCATCAGGGGGTGGCTACACCTTC.

The V gene is TRBV5-4, the J gene TRBJ1-2; no reliable D call. Germline CDR1 SGHNT, CDR2 YYREEE (reference sequence). The CDR3 spans 11 residues. V was clipped by 3 bases and J by 2 bases, with 2 bases between them. Here the CDR3 DNA reads TGTGCCAGCAGCTCAAACTATGGCTACACCTTC. Translating it yields CASSSNYGYTF.

The J gene is TRBJ2-1, the V gene TRBV18; 8 bases line up with TRBD1. The V gene end was trimmed by 6 bases and the J gene end by 0 bases; junction bases not matched to a gene: 7. CDR3 size: 16 residues. Germline V gene data show CDR1 as KGHSH and CDR2 as LQKENI. CDR3: CASSLDRASSYNEQFF. CDR3 in DNA: TGTGCCAGCTCTCTGGACAGGGCGAGCTCCTACAATGAGCAGTTCTTC.

V is TRBV5-1 and J is TRBJ2-2, with 10 bases that match TRBD2. The germline CDR1 and CDR2 sequences are SGHRS and YFSETQ. This CDR3 comprises 16 residues. J was trimmed by 1 base and V by 0 bases; bases with no gene match: 0. DNA of the CDR3: TGCGCCAGCAGCTTGGGGACTAGCGGGAACACCGGGGAGCTGTTTTTT. Amino acids: CASSLGTSGNTGELFF.

V is TRBV11-3 and J is TRBJ2-2; D gene ambiguous. Germline V lookup: CDR1 SGHNT, CDR2 YENEEA. The CDR3 runs to 12 residues. Trimming stripped 5 bases from V and 2 bases from J, with 3 bases between. The CDR3 sequence is CASSPNTGELFF. DNA of the CDR3: TGTGCCAGCAGCCCTAACACCGGGGAGCTGTTTTTT. The whole variable domain, filled in from reference TRBV11-3 and TRBJ2-2, reads EAGVVQSPRYKIIEKKQPVAFWCNPISGHNTLYWYLQNLGQGPELLIRYENEEAVDDSQLPKDRFSAERLKGVDSTLKIQPAELGDSAVYLCASSPNTGELFFGEGSRLTVL.

In this sample, this clone turned up a few times. The CDR3 region has the DNA TGCGCCAGCATTTCTAGCGGGGGCGACCTTTACACAGATACGCAGTATTTT. Translation gives CASISSGGDLYTDTQYF. The gene calls are TRBV10-2 and TRBJ2-3; 10 nucleotides agree with TRBD2. This CDR3 has 17 amino acids. V lost 7 bases to trimming and J lost 2 bases; unmatched junction nucleotides: 12. Looked up from germline, CDR1 is WSHSY and CDR2 is SAAADI.

This clone was observed a single time. The chain links TRBV19 to TRBJ1-4; 9 positions agree with TRBD1. The germline CDR1 and CDR2 sequences are LNHDA and SQIVND (reference sequence). CDR3 size: 16 residues. Trimming took 2 bases from V and 7 from J; bases not matched to a gene: 8. DNA of the CDR3: TGTGCCAGTAGTATACCACCGGGACAGGGACCTGAAAAACTGTTTTTT. Its protein product is CASSIPPGQGPEKLFF.

The chain is built from TRBV9 and TRBJ1-1, with TRBD1 matching 8 bases. The CDR3 is 15 amino acids. Per germline, CDR1 SGDLS and CDR2 YYNGEE. Losses at the gene ends were 0 bases for V and 6 bases for J; bases not matched to a gene: 7. Here the CDR3 reads CASSVDRQGSAEAFF. Here the CDR3 DNA reads TGTGCCAGCAGCGTAGATCGACAGGGGTCGGCTGAAGCTTTCTTT.

V usage is TRBV18 and J usage is TRBJ2-2; D possibly corresponds to TRBD1 (6 bases). Trimming cost V 6 bases and J 2 bases, with 10 bases left between them. Germline lookup yields CDR1 KGHSH and CDR2 LQKENI. The CDR3 is 14 amino acids. This CDR3 is CASSGDTNTGELFF. CDR3 nucleotides: TGTGCCAGCTCGGGGGACACCAACACCGGGGAGCTGTTTTTT.

The rearrangement joins TRBV2 to TRBJ1-5; 9 positions match TRBD1. CDR1 and CDR2 from the germline V gene are SNHLY and FYNNEI. Trimming cost V 6 bases and J 7 bases; bases outside gene matches: 7. The CDR3 has 14 residues. The CDR3 protein is CASRDRGQGQPQHF. The DNA of the CDR3 is TGTGCCAGCAGGGACAGGGGTCAGGGGCAGCCCCAGCATTTT.